One and the same sample provided the 11 T cell receptor beta chains below, sequenced in a study of T cell responses to AZD1222 COVID-19 vaccine. Measured with immunoSEQ multiplex PCR; TCRdb has only the in-frame clones, and not every one. This sample has roughly 180,000 clones, with about nine tenths found just once. The material was peripheral blood, obtained on day 0 of AZD1222 vaccination. These receptors were taken from an adult in good health.

This clone was observed a single time. J is TRBJ1-5 and V is TRBV5-5; TRBD1 agrees at 8 bases. J was trimmed by 7 bases and V by 2 bases; bases with no gene match: 5. CDR1 and CDR2 from the germline V gene are SGHKS and YYEKEE (reference sequence). The CDR3 extends over 14 amino acids. CDR3 DNA sequence: TGTGCCAGCAGCTTTGACAGGGGAGGACAGCCCCAGCATTTT. It codes for CASSFDRGGQPQHF.

The J gene is TRBJ2-7, the V gene TRBV28; 7 nucleotides align to TRBD2. The CDR3 is 14 residues long. Per the germline V gene, CDR1 is MDHEN and CDR2 is SYDVKM. Losses at the gene ends were 4 bases for V and 7 bases for J; bases not matched to a gene: 10. The CDR3 DNA reads as TGTGCCAGCAGTTCGACTCTGGGAGGGTTTGAGCAGTACTTC. Its translation is CASSSTLGGFEQYF.

The chain has TRBV2 and TRBJ2-7; 8 bases align to TRBD2. CDR1 is SNHLY and CDR2 is FYNNEI in the germline V gene. V dropped 6 bases and J dropped 3; count of bases not matched to a gene: 7. The CDR3 loop spans 14 amino acids. The CDR3 is CASSPGGGLYEQYF. CDR3 sequence (DNA): TGTGCCAGCAGCCCGGGGGGGGGCCTCTACGAGCAGTACTTC.

The V gene is TRBV6-2 or TRBV6-3, the J gene TRBJ2-1; D unresolved. Germline CDR1 and CDR2: MNHEY and SVGEGT. The CDR3 runs 15 residues. The V end lost 6 bases, the J end lost 0 bases, and 12 bases lay between the germline ends. The CDR3, as DNA: TGTGCCAGCAGCCTACAAGGGAACTCCTACAATGAGCAGTTCTTC. Residues: CASSLQGNSYNEQFF.

V usage is TRBV15 and J usage is TRBJ1-6; D is unresolved. Trimming left V 4 bases short and J 10 bases short, with 29 bases between. Germline CDR1 is LNHNV and CDR2 is YYDKDF (reference sequence). This CDR3 has 19 residues. The CDR3 sequence is CATSTLGRAGTSYRSPLHF. The CDR3 DNA is TGTGCCACCAGCACGCTTGGAAGAGCAGGTACCTCCTATAGGTCACCCCTCCACTTT. Full variable domain (outside the CDR3, taken from reference TRBV15 and TRBJ1-6): DAMVIQNPRYQVTQFGKPVTLSCSQTLNHNVMYWYQQKSSQAPKLLFHYYDKDFNNEADTPDNFQSRRPNTSFCFLDIRSPGLGDTAMYLCATSTLGRAGTSYRSPLHFGNGTRLTVT.

J is TRBJ1-4 and V is TRBV6-5; 11 nucleotides agree with TRBD1. Germline CDR1 and CDR2: MNHEY and SVGAGI. With 2 bases clipped from V and 4 bases from J, the junction kept 3 bases outside the gene matches. CDR3 length: 16 amino acids. The CDR3 nucleotides are TGTGCCAGCAGTTACACCGGGACAGGGGGTAATGAAAAACTGTTTTTT. It is translated as CASSYTGTGGNEKLFF.

This chain uses TRBV6-6 with TRBJ2-7; maybe TRBD1 (5 bases). The CDR3 length is 14 residues. Germline-derived CDR1 and CDR2 are MNHNY and SVGAGI (reference sequence). The germline V and J ends were trimmed by 0 bases and 3 bases, with 9 bases remaining between them. The CDR3 sequence: CASSYSRQNYEQYF. DNA of the CDR3: TGTGCCAGCAGTTACTCGAGACAGAACTACGAGCAGTACTTC.

This clone was seen just once. The chain joins TRBV6-6 to TRBJ2-2, with D possibly called TRBD1 or TRBD2 (5 bases each). The V gene lost 0 bases and the J gene lost 5 bases, with 10 bases spanning the gap. The CDR3 contains 15 residues. Germline V gene data show CDR1 as MNHNY and CDR2 as SVGAGI (reference sequence). The CDR3 bases are TGTGCCAGCAGTTACTCGGGCAGGGAGACCGGGGAGCTGTTTTTT. Translation gives CASSYSGRETGELFF.

This clone was seen a handful of times. V and J are TRBV27 and TRBJ2-1; TRBD2 matches 7 bases. Germline CDR1 is MNHEY and CDR2 is SMNVEV (reference sequence). The trim removed 1 base at V and 4 bases at J, leaving 10 bases unmatched. This CDR3 has 17 amino acids. CDR3 region: CASSLWLGGNIYNEQFF. In DNA, the CDR3 is TGTGCCAGCAGTTTATGGCTCGGGGGGAACATATACAATGAGCAGTTCTTC.

The V gene is TRBV7-2, the J gene TRBJ1-4, with D hard to call. Trimming pared 6 bases from V and 0 bases from J, leaving 8 bases between. This CDR3 has 14 residues. CDR1 is SGHTA, CDR2 FQGNSA, per germline. In DNA form, the CDR3 reads TGTGCCAGCAGACAGCATGCAACTAATGAAAAACTGTTTTTT. Protein sequence: CASRQHATNEKLFF.

The chain combines TRBV5-1 with TRBJ2-7; D is perhaps TRBD1 or TRBD2 (5 bases each). V lost 0 bases to trimming and J lost 3 bases, with 7 bases between them. The germline CDR1 and CDR2 sequences are SGHRS and YFSETQ. The CDR3 consists of 13 residues. The CDR3 reads CASSLAGHYEQYF. The CDR3 region has the DNA TGCGCCAGCAGCTTGGCGGGGCACTACGAGCAGTACTTC.